This T cell receptor beta chain was identified in a study of patients and donors after allogeneic stem cell transplantation. This clonotype appeared a single time. Each CDR3 protein is one row after TCRdb ran MiXCR on the RT-PCR reads. The table includes approximately 200,000 distinct CDR3 sequences, roughly 13% detected once. The source of this sequence is a human donor who was either an allogeneic HSCT recipient or a stem cell or donor lymphocyte infusion donor (not recorded which). It is not recorded whose cells these are; they may come from a transplant donor. What was sequenced was blood, either unsorted or a sorted T cell fraction (not recorded which).

The chain's CDR3 is CAISERGGKMNTEAFF. In DNA, the CDR3 is TGTGCCATCAGTGAAAGAGGGGGGAAAATGAACACTGAAGCTTTCTTT. The chain is built from TRBV10-3 and TRBJ1-1; D may be TRBD1 (6 bases). V was shortened by 3 bases and J by 0 bases, with 14 bases between the two germline ends. This CDR3 contains 16 residues. Germline CDR1 ENHRY, CDR2 SYGVKD.